The text below deals with one TCR beta chain. This clone was detected a few times. Its antigen is unknown. Per-base quality was not reported, and no clone a single base away is much larger than it. The trial excluded patients who had a history of autoimmune disease or who were on systemic immunosuppression. Peripheral blood for TCR sequencing was drawn from every dose cohort at baseline, at cycle 4 day 1 and at cycle 7 day 1. Samples came from an open-label, multicenter, first-in-human phase I dose-escalation trial of ivuxolimab. Adults with locally advanced or metastatic head and neck squamous cell, hepatocellular, melanoma or renal cell carcinoma were enrolled in the trial. CD4+ and CD8+ T cells were sorted separately from peripheral blood before TCR sequencing. The sample originates from a study of OX40 agonist ivuxolimab in advanced cancers. A note on the overall study: Ivuxolimab was an agonistic, fully human IgG2 monoclonal antibody directed against OX40 (CD134), a costimulatory receptor. The paper covers the monotherapy dose-escalation part of the phase I ivuxolimab trial, which included N of about 50 patients. In the dose-escalation cohort, around 80% of patients were male, and the mean age was approximately 60 years with a range of roughly 20 to 79. Three dose-escalation patients achieved partial responses, one with hepatocellular carcinoma and two with cutaneous melanoma. Of the approximately 54 dose-escalation patients, hepatocellular carcinoma was present in about 19, melanoma in approximately 15, renal cell carcinoma in 9 and head and neck cancer in 9. The purpose of peripheral TCRbeta sequencing was to test whether ivuxolimab changed TCR sequence diversity and led to clonal T-cell expansion. Intravenous ivuxolimab was administered to patients every 2 weeks at six dose levels: 0.01, 0.1, 0.3, 1.5, 3 and 10 mg/kg. Patients were allowed to have had prior anti-PD-1, anti-PD-L1 or anti-CTLA-4 therapy, and around 41% of the dose-escalation patients had previously received checkpoint inhibitors.

For sequencing of the TCRbeta CDR3 region, genomic DNA was extracted from the sorted cells. The immunoSEQ Assay was used to sequence the TCRbeta CDR3 regions. TCRdb re-hosts the immuneACCESS table, in-frame sequences only. Its copies lack some clones; in the studies checked, an unresolved V gene accounts for under half of them, and the cause for the rest is not known. The sample data list 70,000 or so clones, and more than 80% of these were observed just once. In total, the top ten clones hold around 1% of the sample. Points the paper makes about the study in general: After ivuxolimab, CD8+ T cells had more expanded clones than CD4+ T cells on average. At doses of 0.1 to 3.0 mg/kg, clonal expansion of both CD4+ and CD8+ T cells in blood was seen between baseline and week 6. In the 0.1-3.0 mg/kg groups, partial responders were among the patients with the lowest normalized peripheral clonal expansion, particularly in CD8+ T cells. Low levels of normalized T-cell clonal expansion were also seen in some patients who did not respond. The antigen specificity of the peripheral T cells that underwent clonal expansion was not determined.

Specimen: CD4+ or CD8+ T cells sorted from blood, collected in a trial of the OX40 agonist ivuxolimab. This TCR derives from an adult with an advanced solid tumor such as melanoma, head and neck, liver or kidney cancer.

The DNA reads as follows: TGTGCCAGCAGCTTGCGGACAGGGGGAGTGGAAAAACTGTTTTTT. This sequence encodes CASSLRTGGVEKLFF. Here the chain combines TRBV5-6 and TRBJ1-4, and 10 bases in between align with TRBD1. The CDR3, from cysteine to phenylalanine, totals 15 residues. Of the read, only the CDR3 DNA is kept; its 45 bases are in frame from base 1. CDR1 and CDR2, per the germline V gene, are SGHDT and YYEEEE. Trimmed from V: 1 base; trimmed from J: 8 bases; junction bases lacking a gene match: 5.